This T cell receptor (beta chain) is drawn from a study of technical replicates of blood from a few donors. The CDR3 contains 13 residues. In germline, CDR1 is SGHTA, CDR2 FQGNSA. V dropped 1 base and J dropped 7 bases, with 8 bases sitting between them. Sequencing used immunoSEQ multiplex PCR; TCRdb keeps in-frame clones, though not all of them. The sample contains about 90,000 clones, about 93% of which appear only once. The clonotype originates from a human donor in good health. The specimen was T cells isolated from PBMCs. The chain is built from TRBV7-2 and TRBJ2-1; D gene unclear. As DNA, the CDR3 is TGTGCCAGCAGCTTAGGGTACTATAATGAGCAGTTCTTC. Its translation is CASSLGYYNEQFF.